This record looks at one T cell receptor (beta chain) sequence and its context. Its antigen is still unknown. The record originates from a study of OX40 agonist ivuxolimab in advanced cancers. General study results and limits: The specificity for antigen of the expanded peripheral T cells was not determined. Low normalized T-cell clonal expansion was also seen in some nonresponders.

Assay: immunoSEQ multiplex PCR; the TCRdb copy retains only in-frame clones and omits some. The table lists roughly 77,000 clones, 75% to 90% of them singletons. The TCR originated in an adult with an advanced solid tumor such as melanoma, head and neck, liver or kidney cancer. The source was CD4+ or CD8+ T cells sorted from blood, collected in a trial of the OX40 agonist ivuxolimab.

CDR3 protein: CASGGRGALYSPLHF. CDR3 DNA sequence: TGTGCCAGCGGGGGGAGGGGGGCCCTCTATTCACCCCTCCACTTT. The chain combines TRBV6-6 with TRBJ1-6; D possibly corresponds to TRBD1 (6 bases). CDR1 is MNHNY, CDR2 SVGAGI, per germline (reference sequence). V lost 8 bases, J lost 8 bases, and 19 bases lay in between. The CDR3 has 15 residues.